Below are 7 T cell receptor beta chains sequenced from a single sample in a study of cytomegalovirus exposure and HLA in healthy donors. Primers: 60 Vbeta forward and 13 Jbeta reverse. Measured with immunoSEQ multiplex PCR; TCRdb has only the in-frame clones, and not every one. This table has around 110,000 clones, roughly 80% appearing once. The sequenced sample consisted of PBMCs. Every receptor here comes from a young man in good health and CMV-seronegative.

The chain links TRBV5-1 to TRBJ2-3; 9 bases match TRBD1. CDR3 length equals 14 residues. The germline CDR1 and CDR2 sequences are SGHRS and YFSETQ. The ends lost 3 bases at V and 3 bases at J; junction bases unmatched: 2. As DNA, the CDR3 is TGCGCCAGCAGCTCGGGACAGGGAACAGATACGCAGTATTTT. Residues: CASSSGQGTDTQYF.

The chain couples TRBV9 to TRBJ2-5, with TRBD2 matching over 10 bases. CDR1 is SGDLS, CDR2 YYNGEE, per germline. This CDR3 region has 16 residues. Trimming took 0 bases from V and 4 from J; bases not matched to a gene: 6. The CDR3 nucleotides read TGTGCCAGCAGCGTAGTGAGCGGGGGGGCTTTAGAGACCCAGTACTTC. Translated: CASSVVSGGALETQYF.

This sequence joins TRBV28 and TRBJ2-5; 8 bases are shared with TRBD1. This CDR3 is built from 15 residues. Germline CDR1 reads MDHEN; CDR2 reads SYDVKM. The junction had 10 bases not matched to a gene; V was cut back by 3 bases and J by 7 bases. The DNA for the CDR3 is TGTGCCAGCAGTTTCCCGGACAGGGACCTGGGGACCCAGTACTTC. Residues: CASSFPDRDLGTQYF.

J is TRBJ1-2 and V is TRBV18; no clear D gene. In germline, CDR1 is KGHSH, CDR2 LQKENI. This CDR3 has 13 residues. V gave up 8 bases and J gave up 8 bases, with 18 bases separating them. CDR3 amino acids: CASVKTQTEGYTF. DNA of the CDR3: TGTGCCAGCGTTAAAACACAGACGGAAGGCTACACCTTC. Supplemented by reference TRBV18 and TRBJ1-2, the full variable domain reads NAGVMQNPRHLVRRRGQEARLRCSPMKGHSHVYWYRQLPEEGLKFMVYLQKENIIDESGMPKERFSAEFPKEGPSILRIQQVVRGDSAAYFCASVKTQTEGYTFGSGTRLTVV.

This chain connects TRBV2 to TRBJ1-4, with D unclear. Trimming removed 2 bases from V and 1 base from J, with 8 bases in between. The V gene's germline CDR1 is SNHLY and CDR2 FYNNEI. The CDR3 is 15 residues long. CDR3 nucleotides: TGTGCCAGCAGTGAACGGGCGGGAACTAATGAAAAACTGTTTTTT. This codes for CASSERAGTNEKLFF.

This clone was found a few times. This chain connects TRBV28 to TRBJ1-2, with TRBD1 as a possible D gene (6 bases). V was trimmed by 1 base and J by 6 bases, leaving 15 bases between them. The CDR3 consists of 15 residues. From germline, CDR1 is MDHEN and CDR2 SYDVKM. CDR3 sequence: CASSLSRGGRDGYTF. The CDR3 nucleotides are TGTGCCAGCAGTTTATCGAGGGGGGGCAGGGATGGCTACACCTTC.

This clone was seen a single time. The chain employs TRBV5-1 and TRBJ1-2; D call uncertain. The germline V gene has CDR1 SGHRS and CDR2 YFSETQ. V was trimmed by 7 bases and J by 5 bases, leaving 21 bases between them. The CDR3 runs to 15 residues. CDR3 bases: TGCGCCAGCGCATTGGAGAGGGTGGTAGGGTATGGCTACACCTTC. Amino acid sequence: CASALERVVGYGYTF.